This T cell receptor beta chain appears in the sequencing data of a study of T-cell reconstitution after alpha-beta-depleted transplantation in children (dated by TCRdb to about 2016). Background for the entire study: Using TCR repertoire profiling, the study followed T-cell immune reconstitution in a quantitative way in children after TCRalphabeta/CD19-depleted allogeneic hematopoietic cell transplantation. Broad study findings and their caveats: The high TCRbeta diversity at day 60 in some patients was ascribed to recipient T cells and intrathymic progenitors that had survived conditioning. About two months after transplant, the apparently early recovery of alphabetaT-cell counts reportedly depended on just several hundred clones that had expanded rapidly and came from non-depleted graft cells. Over the following months the frequencies of hyperexpanded clones went down, and after one year T-cell counts and TCRbeta diversity were mostly credited to newly produced T cells.

This specimen's treatment or condition label, interpreted: allogeneic hematopoietic cell transplantation with graft depleted of TCRalphabeta T cells and CD19 B cells. The children who served as transplant recipients had been given grafts of TCRalphabeta/CD19-depleted allogeneic hematopoietic cells. This clonotype was counted at least ten times. Its antigen target is currently unknown. No base quality values were provided; no much bigger clone lies one nucleotide off. For CDR1 and CDR2, the germline V gene (reference sequence) lists DFQATT and SNEGSKA. The V end gives up 6 bases and the J end 5 bases, leaving 5 bases in the junction not matched to a gene. The CDR3 has 12 amino acids, counting the end cysteine and phenylalanine. CDR3 DNA only is kept here, 36 bases in frame from base 1. The method behind the library was PCR. Sequenced using an Illumina HiSeq 2500. TCR library preparation used molecular barcoding, with unique molecular identifiers applied to normalize quantification of the TCRbeta repertoire. TCRdb reworked the public reads: Q25 trimming with fastp, MiXCR clone assembly, productive beta chains retained. Here each entry gathers all rows of one CDR3 protein and keeps the most common genes and DNA. A total of about 200,000 distinct CDR3 sequences appear in this sample, roughly 6.3% of them only once. Clones ranked in the top ten supply under 5% of the sample.

The specimen comprised PBMCs, sampled before TCRalphabeta/CD19-depleted stem cell transplant. The rearranged chain carries TRBV20-1 and TRBJ2-7; 9 junctional bases match TRBD1. This TCR derives from a girl in the first two years of life with combined immunodeficiency, due to receive a stem cell transplant. Here the CDR3 is given as CSAAGTGHEQYF. The DNA sequence follows: TGCAGTGCGGCCGGGACAGGGCACGAGCAGTACTTC.